This TCR beta chain appears in the sequencing data of a study of shared clonotypes between healthy human individuals. Study summary: Donors had three CD4 naive, three CD4 memory, two CD8 naive and one CD8 memory plate apiece.

In the original workflow: ImmunoSEQ supplied junction-only sequences lacking quality scores, so filtering was different. Profiled with immunoSEQ multiplex PCR; TCRdb holds only in-frame clones, not every one. D and trimming were read from the DNA, whereas the V and J calls and clone size are those reported in that table. The data show more than 2,000,000 clones, approximately 92% seen once. The source of this sequence is a man aged 18-30 years in good health. Sequenced input: naive CD4+ T cells sorted from blood. Specified subset: CD45RA+ positively selected.

The CDR3 here is CASSQRFGTTGSPLHF. DNA for the CDR3: TGTGCCAGCAGCCAACGATTCGGGACGACGGGATCACCCCTCCACTTT. J is TRBJ1-6 and V is TRBV7-9; D may be TRBD1 (5 bases). The germline V gene has CDR1 SEHNR and CDR2 FQNEAQ (reference sequence). CDR3 length: 16 amino acids. V was cut by 5 bases and J by 10 bases, with 21 bases left in between.